A single sample is the source of the 16 T cell receptor beta chains below, sequenced in a study of shared clonotypes between healthy human individuals. Sequenced by immunoSEQ multiplex PCR; TCRdb stores in-frame clones only, minus some. The sample has about 2 million clones; approximately 94% are singletons. Naive CD8 cells comprised CD45RO-negative, CCR7-positively selected cells, excluding terminally differentiated effector memory CD45RA+ cells. Sample: naive CD8+ T cells sorted from blood. These receptors all come from a man aged 18-30 years in good health.

This clone occurred a few times. The chain links TRBV5-8 to TRBJ1-6; TRBD1 might be the D (5 bases). CDR1 is SGHTS and CDR2 is YDEGEE in the germline V gene. The V end lost 3 bases, the J end lost 9 bases, and 10 bases lay between the germline ends. The CDR3 is 13 amino acids. Written as DNA, the CDR3 is TGTGCCAGCAGCTCAGGCAGGGTTTCACCCCTCCACTTT. Translation: CASSSGRVSPLHF.

This chain joins TRBV7-9 and TRBJ2-1, with D unresolved. CDR3 length: 13 residues. V was clipped by 0 bases and J by 10 bases, with 10 bases between them. The germline gives CDR1 SEHNR, CDR2 FQNEAQ (reference sequence). CDR3 sequence reads: CASSLAQAREQFF. In DNA, the CDR3 is TGTGCCAGCAGCTTAGCGCAGGCCAGGGAGCAGTTCTTC.

V is TRBV9 and J is TRBJ2-5, with D perhaps matching TRBD2 (5 bases). There are 12 residues in the CDR3. Trimming removed 3 bases at V and 7 bases at J, with 10 bases between. CDR1 and CDR2 from the germline V gene are SGDLS and YYNGEE. CDR3 DNA sequence: TGTGCCAGCAGCGCCCAAGAGGGGACCCAGTACTTC. The encoded protein is CASSAQEGTQYF.

The chain employs TRBV5-8 and TRBJ2-1; D gene uncertain. The length of the CDR3 is 16 residues. V was shortened by 4 bases and J by 0 bases, with 14 bases between the two germline ends. Per germline, CDR1 SGHTS and CDR2 YDEGEE. The CDR3 DNA reads TGTGCCAGCAGCGGGAAGTTATGGAGCTCCTACAATGAGCAGTTCTTC. Residues: CASSGKLWSSYNEQFF.

The table lists this clone with a count of one. The V gene is TRBV27, the J gene TRBJ1-4; D unclear. V was trimmed by 6 bases and J by 3 bases, leaving 23 bases between them. The germline gives CDR1 MNHEY, CDR2 SMNVEV (reference sequence). The CDR3 runs 18 residues. The CDR3 DNA reads TGTGCCAGCAGCCTACTCGGACCCACTGGGGTTGCTAATGAAAAACTGTTTTTT. Translated, it gives CASSLLGPTGVANEKLFF.

This chain joins TRBV6-6 and TRBJ1-5; a weak D match, TRBD1 (6 bases). Germline loops: CDR1 MNHNY, CDR2 SVGAGI (reference sequence). Trimming took off 10 bases at V and 3 bases at J, with 22 bases between the two ends. This CDR3 region has 16 residues. The CDR3 nucleotides read TGTGCCACCGAGTTAGGTCAATGGACAGACAATCAGCCCCAGCATTTT. Translated, it gives CATELGQWTDNQPQHF.

V and J are TRBV27 and TRBJ2-7; possible D gene TRBD1, 5 bases. The V end was cut by 5 bases, the J end by 7 bases, with 18 bases between. CDR3 length: 14 amino acids. CDR1 is MNHEY, CDR2 SMNVEV, per germline (reference sequence). DNA for the CDR3: TGTGCCAGCAGTCCCGACAGTCCACTTATTGAGCAGTACTTC. Protein sequence: CASSPDSPLIEQYF.

V is TRBV11-3 and J is TRBJ2-5; 8 nucleotides agree with TRBD1. This CDR3 contains 14 residues. Trimming took 5 bases from V and 4 from J; bases not matched to a gene: 6. Germline V gene lookup returns CDR1 SGHNT and CDR2 YENEEA. The CDR3 DNA follows: TGTGCCAGCAGCCCGGACAGGGCTCGAGAGACCCAGTACTTC. Its protein is CASSPDRARETQYF.

J is TRBJ1-2 and V is TRBV5-1, with 10 bases matching TRBD1. Germline values: CDR1 SGHRS, CDR2 YFSETQ. Germline trimming cut 2 bases from V and 6 bases from J; bases unmatched to any gene: 4. The length of the CDR3 is 14 residues. The CDR3 protein is CASSLRQGADGYTF. The DNA for the CDR3 is TGCGCCAGCAGCTTACGACAGGGGGCGGATGGCTACACCTTC.

This chain links TRBV10-1 with TRBJ2-1, with 8 positions matching TRBD2. The length of the CDR3 is 13 residues. Looked up from germline, CDR1 is WNHNN and CDR2 is SYGVQD (reference sequence). Losses at the gene ends were 3 bases for V and 9 bases for J; bases not matched to a gene: 4. CDR3 bases: TGCGCCAGCAGTGACAGCCGGGGGGGTGAGCAGTTCTTC. Protein product: CASSDSRGGEQFF.

The chain joins TRBV6-5 to TRBJ2-7; 12 bases are a match to TRBD2. The CDR3 is made up of 15 amino acids. Germline CDR1 and CDR2: MNHEY and SVGAGI. V lost 0 bases to trimming and J lost 7 bases; unmatched junction nucleotides: 4. Here the CDR3 reads CASSYSASGRGEQYF. In nucleotides, the CDR3 is TGTGCCAGCAGTTACTCGGCTAGCGGGAGGGGGGAGCAGTACTTC.

The chain recombines TRBV4-3 with TRBJ2-7; 7 nucleotides align to TRBD1. Germline lookup yields CDR1 LGHNA and CDR2 YSLEER. Unmatched junction bases numbered 5, after V lost 0 bases and J lost 6 bases. The CDR3 contains 14 residues. CDR3: CASSQDTGTAEQYF. The DNA for the CDR3 is TGCGCCAGCAGCCAAGACACTGGGACAGCCGAGCAGTACTTC.

This chain links TRBV28 with TRBJ2-1; D remains unclear. Germline CDR1 and CDR2: MDHEN and SYDVKM. V shed 6 bases and J shed 0 bases, with 12 bases lying between them. There are 15 residues in the CDR3. As DNA, the CDR3 is TGTGCCAGCAGACATTCACTGAGCTCCTACAATGAGCAGTTCTTC. As protein: CASRHSLSSYNEQFF. The variable domain in full, completed from reference TRBV28 and TRBJ2-1, reads DVKVTQSSRYLVKRTGEKVFLECVQDMDHENMFWYRQDPGLGLRLIYFSYDVKMKEKGDIPEGYSVSREKKERFSLILESASTNQTSMYLCASRHSLSSYNEQFFGPGTRLTVL.

This clone has just one count. The V call is TRBV28, the J call TRBJ1-5; D gene ambiguous. Per germline, CDR1 MDHEN and CDR2 SYDVKM. The CDR3 consists of 15 residues. V was pared by 3 bases and J by 0 bases, with 9 bases between. CDR3 protein: CASSLNSDSNQPQHF. CDR3 bases: TGTGCCAGCAGTTTGAACAGCGATAGCAATCAGCCCCAGCATTTT.

This clone was seen a handful of times. The V gene is TRBV6-6, the J gene TRBJ2-2; no clear D. CDR1 is MNHNY, CDR2 SVGAGI, per germline (reference sequence). CDR3 length: 12 residues. Trimming took 6 bases from V and 4 from J, leaving 6 bases between them. Here the CDR3 DNA reads TGTGCCAGCAGCTGGAGCACCGGGGAGCTGTTTTTT. This encodes CASSWSTGELFF.

As concerns this clone: Other DNA sequences in this sample translate to the same CDR3. The gene calls are TRBV19 and TRBJ2-7, with 7 bases identical to TRBD2. The CDR3 totals 13 residues. J gave up 3 bases and V 3 bases, and 2 bases lay outside the gene matches. The germline V gene has CDR1 LNHDA and CDR2 SQIVND (reference sequence). The CDR3 is CASSMGTIYEQYF. The CDR3 region has the DNA TGTGCCAGTAGTATGGGGACTATCTACGAGCAGTACTTC. The whole variable domain, filled in from reference TRBV19 and TRBJ2-7, reads DGGITQSPKYLFRKEGQNVTLSCEQNLNHDAMYWYRQDPGQGLRLIYYSQIVNDFQKGDIAEGYSVSREKKESFPLTVTSAQKNPTAFYLCASSMGTIYEQYFGPGTRLTVT.